These 5 T cell receptor beta chains share one sample of origin, sequenced in a study of response to subunit inactivated influenza vaccine. TCRdb reprocessed the RT-PCR reads with MiXCR, giving one entry per CDR3 protein. The table includes about 700,000 distinct CDR3 sequences, roughly 14% detected once. The sequenced sample was PBMCs from blood, obtained 14 to 15 days before vaccination. The receptors come from a man aged 45-65 years who received an inactivated influenza vaccine.

This clonotype was detected only a few times. The chain carries TRBV28 and TRBJ1-4, with D tentatively TRBD1 (6 bases). V gave up 3 bases and J gave up 4 bases, with 15 bases separating them. Germline CDR1 is MDHEN and CDR2 is SYDVKM. The CDR3 contains 16 residues. Here the CDR3 reads CASSFLETGNNEKLFF. CDR3 DNA sequence: TGTGCCAGCAGTTTCCTTGAGACAGGAAATAATGAAAAACTGTTTTTT.

This clonotype was observed at least ten times. The genes are TRBV4-3 and TRBJ1-2; D is undetermined. Germline lookup yields CDR1 LGHNA and CDR2 YSLEER. The germline V and J ends were trimmed by 0 bases and 2 bases, with 4 bases remaining between them. The CDR3 length is 13 residues. The DNA for the CDR3 is TGCGCCAGCAGCCAAGAGAGAAACTATGGCTACACCTTC. Encoded protein: CASSQERNYGYTF.

This clonotype was seen a few times. CDR3 region: CASSFTFVNEQFF. The CDR3 DNA reads as TGTGCCAGCAGCTTTACGTTCGTGAATGAGCAGTTCTTC. The V call is TRBV5-6, the J call TRBJ2-1; no reliable D call. The germline gives CDR1 SGHDT, CDR2 YYEEEE. V was trimmed by 2 bases and J by 7 bases, leaving 10 bases between them. CDR3 length: 13 amino acids.

There are many counts of this clonotype. The CDR3 nucleotides read TGCGCCAGCAGCTTGTCAGGGGATTTACAAGAGACCCAGTACTTC. Translating gives CASSLSGDLQETQYF. The chain has TRBV5-1 and TRBJ2-5; D perhaps matches TRBD1 (6 bases). The CDR3 has 15 amino acids. Germline V gene data show CDR1 as SGHRS and CDR2 as YFSETQ. Trimming shortened V by 1 base and J by 2 bases, and 12 bases separated the two germline ends.

This clonotype was found a few times. V is TRBV4-3 and J is TRBJ2-7; 10 bases fit TRBD2. V dropped 0 bases and J dropped 8; count of bases not matched to a gene: 10. This CDR3 has 16 amino acids. Germline V lookup: CDR1 LGHNA, CDR2 YSLEER. The CDR3: CASSQDRGTSGAKQYF. The CDR3 region has the DNA TGCGCCAGCAGCCAAGATCGTGGCACTAGCGGGGCTAAGCAGTACTTC.